This passage covers 14 T cell receptor beta chains from one sample sequenced in a study of CD8+ T cells in alopecia areata. Investigators isolated RNA and reverse transcribed it into cDNA to act as the sequencing template. Measured with immunoSEQ multiplex PCR; TCRdb has only the in-frame clones, and not every one. The sample yields around 200,000 clones, more than 55% seen once. The treatment was: oral pan-JAK inhibitor, 5-10 mg twice daily. Sequencing used CD4+ T cells sorted from blood, obtained at week 4, from a patient treated with tofacitinib. The receptor source for this set is a human donor with alopecia areata.

This clone appeared a few times. This chain links TRBV29-1 with TRBJ2-1; 11 bases agree with TRBD2. The CDR3 runs 16 residues. V lost 3 bases, J lost 1 base, and 5 bases stayed unmatched. Germline V CDR1 and CDR2: SQVTM, ANQGSEA. CDR3 DNA: TGCAGCGTTGACCGACTAGCGGGATGGTCCTACAATGAGCAGTTCTTC. This codes for CSVDRLAGWSYNEQFF.

The rearrangement joins TRBV30 to TRBJ1-4, with TRBD1 matching over 8 bases. The trim removed 4 bases at V and 7 bases at J, leaving 5 bases unmatched. The germline V gene has CDR1 GTSNPN and CDR2 SVGIG (reference sequence). This CDR3 region has 13 residues. The CDR3 region is CAWMDRVGEKLFF. CDR3 in DNA: TGTGCCTGGATGGACAGGGTCGGTGAAAAACTGTTTTTT.

The J gene is TRBJ2-5, the V gene TRBV7-2, with a possible D match to TRBD2 (6 bases). V shed 0 bases and J shed 5 bases, with 19 bases lying between them. There are 17 residues in the CDR3. The germline V gene has CDR1 SGHTA and CDR2 FQGNSA. The CDR3 protein is CASSLASGRGIGETQYF. DNA for the CDR3: TGTGCCAGCAGCTTAGCGTCAGGACGGGGGATAGGGGAGACCCAGTACTTC.

The genes are TRBV25-1 and TRBJ2-7, with D unresolved. CDR3 length: 11 residues. V was clipped by 1 base and J by 6 bases, with 4 bases between them. Per germline, CDR1 MGHDK and CDR2 SYGVNS. The CDR3: CASSEWGEQYF. The CDR3 nucleotides read TGTGCCAGCAGTGAATGGGGCGAGCAGTACTTC.

This clone has just a few counts. The chain has TRBV27 and TRBJ2-7; TRBD1 matches 9 bases. J was trimmed by 1 base and V by 8 bases; bases with no gene match: 6. Germline assignment: CDR1 MNHEY and CDR2 SMNVEV (reference sequence). The CDR3 length is 14 residues. The DNA of the CDR3 is TGTGCCAGCGGACCGGGACAGGGATCCTACGAGCAGTACTTC. This encodes CASGPGQGSYEQYF.

For this clone: Other nucleotide sequences in the sample specify the same CDR3. The chain has TRBV20-1 and TRBJ1-5; unclear D gene. This CDR3 comprises 11 residues. Germline V CDR1 and CDR2: DFQATT, SNEGSKA (reference sequence). Trimming cost V 4 bases and J 2 bases, with 3 bases left between them. This CDR3 reads CSAKGNQPQHF. The CDR3 DNA sequence: TGCAGTGCTAAAGGCAATCAGCCCCAGCATTTT.

The chain carries TRBV14 and TRBJ1-1, with TRBD1 matching 8 bases. Germline V gene lookup returns CDR1 SGHDN and CDR2 FVKESK. The V gene end was trimmed by 6 bases and the J gene end by 6 bases; junction bases not matched to a gene: 3. The CDR3 is made up of 12 amino acids. Here the CDR3 reads CASRGQGAEAFF. DNA for the CDR3: TGTGCCAGCAGAGGACAGGGTGCTGAAGCTTTCTTT.

The rearrangement links TRBV30 to TRBJ1-2; D not certain. Trimming took off 2 bases at V and 1 base at J, with 8 bases between the two ends. Germline lookup yields CDR1 GTSNPN and CDR2 SVGIG (reference sequence). The CDR3 is 13 amino acids. DNA for the CDR3: TGTGCCTGGAGTCCTCAGCATAACTATGGCTACACCTTC. Translation: CAWSPQHNYGYTF.

The gene calls are TRBV7-6 and TRBJ2-5; D unclear. This CDR3 spans 15 amino acids. Germline loops: CDR1 SGHVS, CDR2 FNYEAQ. Trimming pared 0 bases from V and 9 bases from J, leaving 17 bases between. CDR3 DNA sequence: TGTGCCAGCAGCTTAGCTAGCAGCCCGCTCACGGCCCAGTACTTC. Its protein is CASSLASSPLTAQYF.

The gene calls are TRBV28 and TRBJ1-1; possibly TRBD1 for D (5 bases). V was cut by 6 bases and J by 3 bases, with 8 bases left in between. The CDR3 is 12 residues long. Germline loops: CDR1 MDHEN, CDR2 SYDVKM. CDR3 in DNA: TGTGCCAGCAGCCCAGGGTACACTGAAGCTTTCTTT. It encodes CASSPGYTEAFF.

The rearrangement uses TRBV11-2 and TRBJ2-5; 9 bases map to TRBD1. Trimming took 6 bases from V and 5 from J; bases not matched to a gene: 10. CDR1 SGHAT and CDR2 FQNNGV come from the germline V gene. The CDR3 extends over 15 amino acids. This chain's CDR3 is CASSPPGQGVETQYF. DNA of the CDR3: TGTGCCAGCAGTCCCCCGGGACAGGGTGTGGAGACCCAGTACTTC.

This chain connects TRBV27 to TRBJ2-2; TRBD2 agrees at 13 bases. Trimming removed 6 bases from V and 9 bases from J; junction bases left unmatched: 4. The germline gives CDR1 MNHEY, CDR2 SMNVEV (reference sequence). This CDR3 contains 14 residues. The CDR3 DNA reads TGTGCCAGCAGCTGGACTAGCGGGAGCCGGGAGCTGTTTTTT. Encoded protein: CASSWTSGSRELFF.

The rearrangement links TRBV7-2 to TRBJ2-5; D ambiguous. V shed 8 bases and J shed 3 bases, with 10 bases lying between them. Germline CDR1 reads SGHTA; CDR2 reads FQGNSA. The CDR3 length is 12 residues. CDR3 residues: CASHKVEETQYF. CDR3 in DNA: TGTGCCAGCCACAAAGTAGAAGAGACCCAGTACTTC.

The gene calls are TRBV7-2 and TRBJ2-6, with TRBD2 matching 13 bases. The V and J ends lost 4 bases and 4 bases, in that order; junction bases with no gene match: 10. Per the germline V gene, CDR1 is SGHTA and CDR2 is FQGNSA. This CDR3 contains 19 residues. The CDR3 nucleotides read TGTGCCAGCAGCTCTACTAGCGGGAGGGCCTTGTCCGGGGCCAACGTCCTGACTTTC. This encodes CASSSTSGRALSGANVLTF. Full variable domain (outside the CDR3, taken from reference TRBV7-2 and TRBJ2-6): GAGVSQSPSNKVTEKGKDVELRCDPISGHTALYWYRQSLGQGLEFLIYFQGNSAPDKSGLPSDRFSAERTGGSVSTLTIQRTQQEDSAVYLCASSSTSGRALSGANVLTFGAGSRLTVL.